The present T cell receptor (beta chain) was sequenced within a study of blood T cell repertoires in COVID-19. About the research overall: There were acute and convalescent COVID-19 samples, and they came from the United States, Italy and Spain.

Per the germline V gene, CDR1 is LGHNA and CDR2 is YSLEER. The germline V and J ends were trimmed by 3 bases and 1 base, with 13 bases remaining between them. The CDR3 contains 16 residues. In the original processing: By means of reference gene primer amplification, nucleated cell counts were estimated. Assay used: immunoSEQ multiplex PCR; TCRdb lists only in-frame clones, some missing. For V, J and clone size, that table is used; D and trimming come from the DNA. Here the sample spans some 300,000 clones, about 91% being singletons. Material: peripheral blood. This TCR came from a woman in her twenties or thirties who had recovered from COVID-19. This chain joins TRBV4-3 and TRBJ1-3, with a tentative D call TRBD1 (5 bases). The CDR3: CASSQGGEGSGNTIYF. The CDR3 DNA reads as TGCGCCAGCAGCCAGGGGGGAGAGGGATCTGGAAACACCATATATTTT.